One sample yielded the 18 T cell receptor beta chains listed below, sequenced in a study of blood T cells in healthy people across ages. Next came a second PCR, run for about 6 to 12 cycles, which used a sample-barcoded 5' primer along with a J-beta primer mix. TCRdb itself ran the 5' RACE reads through MiXCR, one entry per CDR3 protein. The data hold 1.5 million to 2 million distinct CDR3 sequences, with roughly 28% observed a single time. Specimen: blood. Every receptor here comes from a woman in her twenties or thirties in good health.

This clonotype was seen a handful of times. The chain couples TRBV6-5 to TRBJ2-7; TRBD1 is a possible D gene (5 bases). The CDR3 is 14 amino acids. Germline CDR1 reads MNHEY; CDR2 reads SVGAGI. With 4 bases removed from V and 7 bases from J, the gap between germline ends came to 17 bases. CDR3 residues: CASSSTWTKGEQYF. Written as DNA, the CDR3 is TGTGCCAGCAGTTCGACCTGGACAAAGGGAGAGCAGTACTTC.

This chain links TRBV4-1 with TRBJ2-3; possible D gene TRBD2, 5 bases. CDR3 size: 13 residues. The V gene's germline CDR1 is MGHRA and CDR2 YSYEKL. Trimming stripped 5 bases from V and 5 bases from J, with 11 bases between. The CDR3 DNA is TGCGCCAGCAGCAACCCCGAGGGAGATACGCAGTATTTT. Protein sequence: CASSNPEGDTQYF.

This clonotype was counted only a few times. The chain uses TRBV7-3 and TRBJ2-2, with TRBD2 as a possible D gene (5 bases). Germline V gene lookup returns CDR1 SGHTA and CDR2 FQGTGA. V shed 11 bases and J shed 5 bases, with 12 bases lying between them. The CDR3 contains 12 residues. CDR3: CAGEQDTGELFF. CDR3 coding DNA: TGTGCCGGGGAGCAGGATACCGGGGAGCTGTTTTTT.

The table lists this clonotype with many counts. V is TRBV7-9 and J is TRBJ1-2, with D possibly TRBD1 on 6 matching bases. The germline V gene encodes CDR1 SEHNR and CDR2 FQNEAQ (reference sequence). With 3 bases removed from V and 6 bases from J, the gap between germline ends came to 11 bases. The CDR3 has 13 residues. The CDR3 nucleotides are TGTGCCAGCAGCTTTCGGCCAGGGGATGGCTACACCTTC. Translated, it gives CASSFRPGDGYTF.

This clonotype was counted many times. This chain joins TRBV5-1 and TRBJ1-2; 7 nucleotides agree with TRBD1. This CDR3 is 13 amino acids long. Germline V gene lookup returns CDR1 SGHRS and CDR2 YFSETQ. Trimming removed 4 bases from V and 5 bases from J; junction bases left unmatched: 5. The CDR3 loop is CASSPGQRYGYTF. CDR3 in DNA: TGCGCCAGCAGCCCGGGACAGAGATATGGCTACACCTTC. The full variable domain, its missing parts supplied by reference TRBV5-1 and TRBJ1-2, is KAGVTQTPRYLIKTRGQQVTLSCSPISGHRSVSWYQQTPGQGLQFLFEYFSETQRNKGNFPGRFSGRQFSNSRSEMNVSTLELGDSALYLCASSPGQRYGYTFGSGTRLTVV.

This clonotype was found a few times. The gene calls are TRBV5-1 and TRBJ2-1, with D tentatively TRBD2 (6 bases). CDR1 is SGHRS and CDR2 is YFSETQ in the germline V gene. The length of the CDR3 is 13 residues. Trimming took off 3 bases at V and 7 bases at J, with 11 bases between the two ends. This CDR3 is CASSSTSRNEQFF. CDR3 coding DNA: TGCGCCAGCAGCTCGACTAGTCGAAATGAGCAGTTCTTC.

The V gene is TRBV7-9, the J gene TRBJ2-3; 12 bases map to TRBD2. CDR1 and CDR2 from the germline V gene are SEHNR and FQNEAQ (reference sequence). The CDR3 extends over 16 amino acids. V was clipped by 5 bases and J by 4 bases; unmatched bases: 7. The CDR3 reads CASSHGLAGSSDTQYF. In nucleotides, the CDR3 is TGTGCCAGCAGCCACGGACTAGCGGGGTCGTCAGATACGCAGTATTTT.

This clonotype was seen a few times. The chain is built from TRBV7-2 and TRBJ2-1; the D gene is possibly TRBD2 (5 bases). Trimming stripped 5 bases from V and 9 bases from J, with 11 bases between. CDR1 is SGHTA, CDR2 FQGNSA, per germline. CDR3 size: 12 residues. This CDR3 is CASSNQEGEQFF. CDR3 in DNA: TGTGCCAGCAGCAATCAAGAGGGTGAGCAGTTCTTC.

The sample holds many counts of this clonotype. V is TRBV7-2 and J is TRBJ1-2, with a weak D call TRBD1 (5 bases). This CDR3 has 16 residues. Germline loops: CDR1 SGHTA, CDR2 FQGNSA. The germline V and J ends were trimmed by 1 base and 0 bases, with 12 bases remaining between them. CDR3 region: CASSLVYRGTNYGYTF. The CDR3 DNA reads as TGTGCCAGCAGCTTAGTATATAGGGGAACTAACTATGGCTACACCTTC.

The rearrangement joins TRBV27 to TRBJ2-3; D is perhaps TRBD2 (7 bases). V lost 10 bases and J 6 bases, leaving 14 bases between the germline ends. The CDR3 extends over 12 amino acids. Germline-derived CDR1 and CDR2 are MNHEY and SMNVEV (reference sequence). CDR3 DNA: TGTGCCACCCAACAGGGAGGGGATACGCAGTATTTT. As protein: CATQQGGDTQYF.

This clonotype was counted many times. The CDR3 loop reads CASSKTDNQETQYF. The CDR3 nucleotides read TGTGCCAGCAGTAAGACCGATAACCAAGAGACCCAGTACTTC. The V and J genes are TRBV27 and TRBJ2-5; the D is unclear. Germline-derived CDR1 and CDR2 are MNHEY and SMNVEV (reference sequence). The CDR3 sequence is 14 residues long. The ends were cut back, 5 bases at V and 0 bases at J, with 10 bases in the middle.

This clonotype was seen a few times. V and J are TRBV4-1 and TRBJ1-6; D gene ambiguous. Germline V lookup: CDR1 MGHRA, CDR2 YSYEKL. Trimming stripped 1 base from V and 6 bases from J, with 4 bases between. The CDR3 contains 13 residues. Here the CDR3 reads CASSQVGNSPLHF. The CDR3 bases are TGCGCCAGCAGCCAAGTTGGTAATTCACCCCTCCACTTT.

This clonotype was found a few times. The chain combines TRBV29-1 with TRBJ2-3, with a weak D call TRBD2 (6 bases). The V gene's germline CDR1 is SQVTM and CDR2 ANQGSEA. The CDR3 runs 12 residues. V was trimmed by 4 bases and J by 6 bases, leaving 11 bases between them. The CDR3 nucleotides read TGCAGCGTTGTGGTAGGGACTGATACGCAGTATTTT. It specifies CSVVVGTDTQYF.

This clonotype was seen once. The genes are TRBV12-3 or TRBV12-4 and TRBJ2-3; 8 positions match TRBD2. The length of the CDR3 is 15 residues. J was trimmed by 4 bases and V by 7 bases; bases with no gene match: 10. The CDR3 sequence: CASTWTGGVSDTQYF. The CDR3, as DNA: TGTGCCAGCACCTGGACGGGGGGGGTCTCAGATACGCAGTATTTT.

This clonotype has at least ten counts. The V gene is TRBV7-9, the J gene TRBJ2-4; 10 bases match TRBD2. This CDR3 contains 16 residues. V trimming: 5 bases; J trimming: 1 base; junction bases outside the gene matches: 5. Germline V gene sequence: CDR1 SEHNR, CDR2 FQNEAQ (reference sequence). For the CDR3, the DNA is TGTGCCAGCAGCACAACGACTAGCGGGGCCAAAAACATTCAGTACTTC. The encoded protein is CASSTTTSGAKNIQYF.

The chain couples TRBV7-8 to TRBJ2-7, with TRBD2 matching over 9 bases. The CDR3 is 16 residues long. The V segment lost 5 bases and the J segment 3 bases; nucleotides outside the gene matches: 11. Germline CDR1 SGHVS, CDR2 FQNEAQ. The DNA of the CDR3 is TGTGCCAGCAGCCCCCTCGGCGGGAGGGCCTTCTACGAGCAGTACTTC. Protein product: CASSPLGGRAFYEQYF. Full variable domain (rest looked up from reference TRBV7-8 and TRBJ2-7): GAGVSQSPRYKVAKRGQDVALRCDPISGHVSLFWYQQALGQGPEFLTYFQNEAQLDKSGLPSDRFFAERPEGSVSTLKIQRTQQEDSAVYLCASSPLGGRAFYEQYFGPGTRLTVT.

The chain links TRBV7-9 to TRBJ2-3; possible D gene TRBD1, 5 bases. Germline V lookup: CDR1 SEHNR, CDR2 FQNEAQ (reference sequence). The CDR3 is 14 residues long. V was cut by 5 bases and J by 4 bases, with 13 bases left in between. The CDR3 here is CASSLFQGPDTQYF. The CDR3 coding sequence is TGTGCCAGCAGCCTCTTTCAGGGCCCAGATACGCAGTATTTT.

This clonotype was counted only a few times. The genes are TRBV20-1 and TRBJ2-7; 14 positions agree with TRBD2. In germline, CDR1 is DFQATT, CDR2 SNEGSKA (reference sequence). With V trimmed by 3 bases and J by 3 bases, 4 bases remained unmatched. This CDR3 contains 15 residues. The CDR3 reads CSARGGLAGDYEQYF. The CDR3 coding sequence is TGCAGTGCTAGGGGGGGACTAGCGGGGGACTACGAGCAGTACTTC.